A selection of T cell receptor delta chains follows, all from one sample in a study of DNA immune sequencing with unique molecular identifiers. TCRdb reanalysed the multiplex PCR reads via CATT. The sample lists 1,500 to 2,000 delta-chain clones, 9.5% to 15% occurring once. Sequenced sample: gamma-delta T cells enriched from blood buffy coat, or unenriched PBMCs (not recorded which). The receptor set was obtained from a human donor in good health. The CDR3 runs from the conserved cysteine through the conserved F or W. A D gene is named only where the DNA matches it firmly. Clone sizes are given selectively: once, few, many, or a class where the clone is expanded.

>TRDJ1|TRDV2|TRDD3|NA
CACDKSILGIKGLIF
TGTGCCTGTGACAAATCAATACTGGGGATAAAGGGGCTCATCTTT
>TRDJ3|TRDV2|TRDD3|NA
CACDPPSGGYSRSWDTRQMFF
TGTGCCTGTGACCCTCCGTCTGGGGGATACTCCCGCTCCTGGGACACCCGACAGATGTTTTTC
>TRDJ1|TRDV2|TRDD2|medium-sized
CACDTIASYAGLDKLIF
TGTGCCTGTGACACAATAGCTTCCTACGCGGGTCTCGATAAACTCATCTTT
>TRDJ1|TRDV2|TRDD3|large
CACDTLKAGGYPDTDKLIF
TGTGCCTGTGACACCCTTAAAGCTGGGGGATACCCGGACACCGATAAACTCATCTTT
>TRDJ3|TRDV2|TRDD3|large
CACDKVLGDTRSWDTRQMFF
TGTGCCTGTGACAAAGTACTGGGGGATACGCGCTCCTGGGACACCCGACAGATGTTTTTC
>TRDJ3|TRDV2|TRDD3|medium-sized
CACDRYWGSDSSWDTRQMFF
TGTGCCTGTGACCGGTACTGGGGATCGGATAGCTCCTGGGACACCCGACAGATGTTTTTC
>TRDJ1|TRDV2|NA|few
CACDTLRVSGGHEYTDRLIF
TGTGCCTGTGACACCCTGAGGGTTTCAGGGGGACACGAGTACACCGATAGACTCATCTTT
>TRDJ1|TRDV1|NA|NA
CALGEPHSVCRYTDKLIF
TGTGCTCTTGGGGAACCACATTCGGTCTGTAGGTACACCGATAAACTCATCTTT
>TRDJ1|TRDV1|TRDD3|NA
CALGKLLGENKLIF
TGTGCTCTTGGGAAGCTACTGGGGGAGAATAAACTCATCTTT
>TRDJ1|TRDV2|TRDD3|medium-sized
CACAYIRTGGYGGADKLIF
TGTGCCTGTGCCTACATTCGTACTGGGGGATACGGCGGCGCCGATAAACTCATCTTT
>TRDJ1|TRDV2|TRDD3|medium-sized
CACDSISGDTTDKLIF
TGTGCCTGTGATTCCATCAGTGGGGATACAACCGATAAACTCATCTTT
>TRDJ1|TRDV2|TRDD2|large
CACDALPTSLGIKGIDKLIF
TGTGCCTGTGACGCTCTTCCTACGTCTCTGGGAATAAAGGGGATCGATAAACTCATCTTT
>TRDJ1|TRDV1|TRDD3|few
CALGETPTVAGGVTDKLIF
TGTGCTCTTGGGGAAACCCCCACTGTAGCTGGGGGAGTCACCGATAAACTCATCTTT
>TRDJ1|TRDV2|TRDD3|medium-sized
CACDGLGDRLYTDKLIF
TGTGCCTGTGACGGTCTGGGGGATAGACTGTACACCGATAAACTCATCTTT
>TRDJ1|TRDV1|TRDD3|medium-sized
CALGVDSSYLRRYWGSSEGAAIDKLIF
TGTGCTCTTGGGGTGGATTCCTCGTACCTACGCCGCTACTGGGGATCAAGCGAGGGAGCCGCGATCGATAAACTCATCTTT
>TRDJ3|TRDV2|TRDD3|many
CACDTAAGGYAFSWDTRQMFF
TGTGCCTGTGACACCGCCGCTGGGGGATACGCCTTCTCCTGGGACACCCGACAGATGTTTTTC
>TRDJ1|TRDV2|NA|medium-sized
CACDGIGEGDKLIF
TGTGCCTGTGACGGAATCGGGGAGGGCGATAAACTCATCTTT
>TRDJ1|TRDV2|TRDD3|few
CACDPILGDNSDKLIF
TGTGCCTGTGACCCCATACTGGGGGATAACTCCGATAAACTCATCTTT